The T cell receptor (beta chain) described here comes from a study of blood T cell repertoires in COVID-19. In the study overall: Samples representing acute and convalescent COVID-19 were sourced from the United States, Italy and Spain.

This clone showed up just once. The V gene end was trimmed by 5 bases and the J gene end by 5 bases; junction bases not matched to a gene: 8. CDR3 length: 14 amino acids. CDR1 is SEHNR and CDR2 is FQNEAQ in the germline V gene (reference sequence). The assay was immunoSEQ multiplex PCR, and TCRdb's table has in-frame clones only and misses some. The sample has some 310,000 clones, roughly 87% seen once. This rearrangement joins TRBV7-9 to TRBJ1-1; TRBD1 aligns across 7 bases. The clonotype comes from a man between 50 and 59 years old with active or convalescent COVID-19. Sequencing was done on a sample of peripheral blood. The CDR3 DNA sequence: TGTGCCAGCAGCCCTGACAGGGATGGGACTGAAGCTTTCTTT. This gives the protein CASSPDRDGTEAFF.